This entry concerns a single T cell receptor beta chain. No cognate antigen has been identified for it. Nothing much larger sits one base from this clone, and base qualities are not available. The sample comes from a study of spatial heterogeneity in lung cancer (dated by TCRdb to about 2019). The study in broad terms: Beta-chain transcripts were consistently detected in greater numbers than alpha-chain transcripts, which likely reflects a higher abundance of beta-chain transcripts. Nonsynonymous mutation counts, determined by whole-exome sequencing of tumor tissue, were related to TCR repertoire features. The study quantitatively compared TCR alpha and beta repertoires across multiple tumor regions, matched nontumor lung and blood in non-small cell lung cancer. In the raw uncorrected reads, each unique combination of TCR and UMI appeared more than ten times on average. At surgery, over 200 tumor regions, 64 matched nontumor lung samples and some 54 PBMC samples were TCR-sequenced for both alpha and beta chains.

To prepare the library, 5' RACE was applied. The listed sequencing device is NextSeq 500. The TCR library protocol attached a unique molecular identifier to each TCR cDNA molecule to allow correction of PCR and sequencing errors. From the authors' description of their analysis: Decombinator tools were used for TCR identification, UMI-based error correction and CDR3 extraction. TCRs above a frequency of 2 per 1,000, corresponding to the top 1% of the tumor frequency distribution, were defined as expanded. Renyi diversity was calculated using the R vegan package after each repertoire was subsampled 100 times to 5,000 TCRs. CDR3 similarity networks were built from amino acid triplet string-kernel similarity, connecting CDR3s with pairwise similarity above 0.82. The public reads were quality trimmed at Q25 with fastp and then assembled into clones with MiXCR by TCRdb, keeping productive beta chains. Rows merge per CDR3 protein into single entries with the most common DNA and genes. In this record, the V and J calls reflect TCRdb's handling and not the investigators' own analysis. The sample table shows some 41,000 distinct CDR3 sequences, and 6% to 7.5% are seen once. The ten top clones hold roughly 45% of the sample.

The CDR1 and CDR2 encoded by the germline V gene are KGHSH and LQKENI. The CDR3 sequence holds 14 residues, the cysteine and phenylalanine included. Only the CDR3 part of the read is kept: 42 bases, read in frame from the first base. The junction shows trimming of 6 bases on V and 2 bases on J, plus 12 bases between the germline ends. The sample's time point, from its label and the paper: sample taken at primary tumor resection. For TCR sequencing, whole RNA was extracted from tumor and nontumor lung tissue, or from cryopreserved PBMC samples, and no cell sorting was done. The donors were 60 to 80 patients from the lung TRACERx cohort who had early-stage, untreated non-small cell lung cancer. Only patients for whom sufficient RNA was available from at least two tumor regions were selected for TCR sequencing. Broad study findings and their caveats: Ubiquitous expanded tumor TCRs showed up in blood more often at tumor resection than at routine follow-up. Confirming at a functional level the hypothesis that regional TCRs recognize regional mutations was considered to require additional single-cell paired TCR alpha and beta sequencing.

Recombination linked TRBV18 to TRBJ2-3, and the D gene may be TRBD2, 6 bases matching. The source material was PBMCs, sampled at surgery. The clonotype comes from a female donor with early-stage non-small cell lung cancer. The CDR3 protein sequence reads: CASSVGGYTDTQYF. The sequence in DNA is TGTGCCAGCTCGGTCGGGGGTTACACAGATACGCAGTATTTT.